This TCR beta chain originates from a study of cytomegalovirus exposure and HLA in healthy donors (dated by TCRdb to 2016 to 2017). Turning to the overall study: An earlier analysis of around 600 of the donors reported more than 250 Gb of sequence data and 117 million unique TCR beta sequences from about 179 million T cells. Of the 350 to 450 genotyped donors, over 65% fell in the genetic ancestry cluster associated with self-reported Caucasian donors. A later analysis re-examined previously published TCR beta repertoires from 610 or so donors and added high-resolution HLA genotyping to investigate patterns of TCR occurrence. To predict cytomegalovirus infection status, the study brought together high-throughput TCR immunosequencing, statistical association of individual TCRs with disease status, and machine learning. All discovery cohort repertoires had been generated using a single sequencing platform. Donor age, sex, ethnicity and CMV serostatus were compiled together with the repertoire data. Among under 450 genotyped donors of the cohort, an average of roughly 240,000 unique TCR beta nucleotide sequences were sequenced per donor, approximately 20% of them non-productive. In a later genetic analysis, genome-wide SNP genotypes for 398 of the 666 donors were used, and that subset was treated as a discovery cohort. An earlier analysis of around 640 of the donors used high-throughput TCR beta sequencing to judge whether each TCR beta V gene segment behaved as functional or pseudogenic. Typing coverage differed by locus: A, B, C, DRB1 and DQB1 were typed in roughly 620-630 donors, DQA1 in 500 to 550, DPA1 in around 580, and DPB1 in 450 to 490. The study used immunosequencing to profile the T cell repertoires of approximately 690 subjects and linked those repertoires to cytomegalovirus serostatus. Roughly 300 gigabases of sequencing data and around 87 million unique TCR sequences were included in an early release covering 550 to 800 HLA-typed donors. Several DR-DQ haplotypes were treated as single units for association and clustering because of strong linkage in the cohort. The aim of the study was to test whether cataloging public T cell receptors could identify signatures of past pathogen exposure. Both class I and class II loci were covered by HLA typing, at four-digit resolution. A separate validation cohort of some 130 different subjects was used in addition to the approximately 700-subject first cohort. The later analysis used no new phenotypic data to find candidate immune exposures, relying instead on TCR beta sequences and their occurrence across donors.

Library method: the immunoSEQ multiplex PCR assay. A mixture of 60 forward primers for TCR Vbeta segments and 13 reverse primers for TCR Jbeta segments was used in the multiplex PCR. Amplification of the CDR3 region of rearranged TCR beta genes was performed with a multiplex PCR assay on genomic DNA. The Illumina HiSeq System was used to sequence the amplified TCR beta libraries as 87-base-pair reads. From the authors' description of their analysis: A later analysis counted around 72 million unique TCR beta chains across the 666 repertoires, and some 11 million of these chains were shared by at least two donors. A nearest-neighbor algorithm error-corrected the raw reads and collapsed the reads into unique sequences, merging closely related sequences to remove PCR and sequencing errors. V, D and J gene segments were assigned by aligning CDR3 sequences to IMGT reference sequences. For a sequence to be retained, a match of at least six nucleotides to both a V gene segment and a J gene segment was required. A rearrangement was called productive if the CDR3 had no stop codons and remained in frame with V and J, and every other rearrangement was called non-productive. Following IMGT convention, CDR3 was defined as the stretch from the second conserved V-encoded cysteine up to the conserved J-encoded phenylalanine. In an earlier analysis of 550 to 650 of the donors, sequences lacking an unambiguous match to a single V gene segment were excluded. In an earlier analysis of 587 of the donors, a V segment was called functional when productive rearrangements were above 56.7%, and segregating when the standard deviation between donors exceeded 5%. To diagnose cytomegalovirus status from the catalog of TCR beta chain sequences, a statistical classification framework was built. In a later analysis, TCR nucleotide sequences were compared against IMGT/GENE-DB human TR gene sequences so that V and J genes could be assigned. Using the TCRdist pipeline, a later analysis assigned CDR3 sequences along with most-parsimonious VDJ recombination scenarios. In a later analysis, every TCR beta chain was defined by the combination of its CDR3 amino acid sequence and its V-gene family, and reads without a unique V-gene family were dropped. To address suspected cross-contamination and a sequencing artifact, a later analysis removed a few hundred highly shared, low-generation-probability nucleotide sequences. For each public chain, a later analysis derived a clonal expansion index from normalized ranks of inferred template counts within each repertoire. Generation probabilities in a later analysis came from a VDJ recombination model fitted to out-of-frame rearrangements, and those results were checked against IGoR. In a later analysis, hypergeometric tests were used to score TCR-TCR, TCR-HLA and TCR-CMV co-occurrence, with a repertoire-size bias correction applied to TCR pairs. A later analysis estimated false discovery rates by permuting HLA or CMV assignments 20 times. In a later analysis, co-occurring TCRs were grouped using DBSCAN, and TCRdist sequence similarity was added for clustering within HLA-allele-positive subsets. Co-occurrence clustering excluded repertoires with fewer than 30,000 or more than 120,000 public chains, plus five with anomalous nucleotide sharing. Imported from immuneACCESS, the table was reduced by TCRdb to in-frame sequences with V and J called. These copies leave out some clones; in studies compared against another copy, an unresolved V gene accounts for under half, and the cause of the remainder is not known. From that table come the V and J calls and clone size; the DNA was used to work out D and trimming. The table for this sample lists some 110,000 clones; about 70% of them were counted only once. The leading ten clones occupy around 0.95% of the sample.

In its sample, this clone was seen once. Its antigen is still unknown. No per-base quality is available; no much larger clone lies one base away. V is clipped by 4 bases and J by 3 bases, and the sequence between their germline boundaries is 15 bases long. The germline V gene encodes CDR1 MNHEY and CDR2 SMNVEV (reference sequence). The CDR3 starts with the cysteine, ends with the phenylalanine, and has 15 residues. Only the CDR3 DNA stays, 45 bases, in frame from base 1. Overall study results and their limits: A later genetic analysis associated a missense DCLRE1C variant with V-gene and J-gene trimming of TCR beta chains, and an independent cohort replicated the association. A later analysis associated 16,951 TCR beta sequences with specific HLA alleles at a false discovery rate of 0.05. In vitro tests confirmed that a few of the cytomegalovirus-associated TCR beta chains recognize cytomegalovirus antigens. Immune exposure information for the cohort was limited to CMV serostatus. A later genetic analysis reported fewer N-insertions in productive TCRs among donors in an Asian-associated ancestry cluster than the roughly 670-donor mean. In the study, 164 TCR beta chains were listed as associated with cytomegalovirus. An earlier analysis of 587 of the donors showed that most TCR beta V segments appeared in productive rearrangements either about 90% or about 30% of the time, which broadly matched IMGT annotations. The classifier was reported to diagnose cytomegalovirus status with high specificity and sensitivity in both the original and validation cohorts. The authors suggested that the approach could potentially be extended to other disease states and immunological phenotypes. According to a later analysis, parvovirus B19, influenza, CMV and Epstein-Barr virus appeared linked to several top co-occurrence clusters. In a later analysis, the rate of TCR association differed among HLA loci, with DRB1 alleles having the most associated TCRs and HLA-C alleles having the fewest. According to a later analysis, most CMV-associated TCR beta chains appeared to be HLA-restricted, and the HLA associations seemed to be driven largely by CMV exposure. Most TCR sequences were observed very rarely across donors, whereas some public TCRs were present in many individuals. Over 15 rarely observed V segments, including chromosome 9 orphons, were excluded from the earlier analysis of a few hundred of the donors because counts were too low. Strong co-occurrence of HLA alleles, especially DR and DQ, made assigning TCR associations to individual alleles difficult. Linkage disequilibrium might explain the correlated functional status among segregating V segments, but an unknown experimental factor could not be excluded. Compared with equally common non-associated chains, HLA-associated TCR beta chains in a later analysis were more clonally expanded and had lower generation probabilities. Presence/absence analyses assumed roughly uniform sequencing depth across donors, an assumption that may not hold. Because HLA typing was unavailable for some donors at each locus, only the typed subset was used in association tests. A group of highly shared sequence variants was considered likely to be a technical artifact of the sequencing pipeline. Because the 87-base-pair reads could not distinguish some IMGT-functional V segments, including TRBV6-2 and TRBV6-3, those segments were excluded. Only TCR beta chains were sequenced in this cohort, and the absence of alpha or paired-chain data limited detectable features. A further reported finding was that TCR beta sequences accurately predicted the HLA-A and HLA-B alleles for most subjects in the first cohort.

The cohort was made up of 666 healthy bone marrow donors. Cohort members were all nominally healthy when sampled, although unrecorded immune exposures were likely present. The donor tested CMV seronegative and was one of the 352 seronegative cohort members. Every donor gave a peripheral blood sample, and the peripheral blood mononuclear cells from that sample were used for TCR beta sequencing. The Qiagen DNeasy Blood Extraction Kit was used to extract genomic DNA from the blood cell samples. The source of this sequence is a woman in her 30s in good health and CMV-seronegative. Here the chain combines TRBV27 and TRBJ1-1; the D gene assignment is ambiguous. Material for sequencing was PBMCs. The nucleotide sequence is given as TGTGCCAGCAGTTCCCCCAGTGACGGGGACACTGAAGCTTTCTTT. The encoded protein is CASSSPSDGDTEAFF.